This T cell receptor beta chain appears in the sequencing data of a study of OX40 agonist ivuxolimab in advanced cancers. Overall study: Ivuxolimab doses were 0.01, 0.1, 0.3, 1.5, 3 or 10 mg/kg every 2 weeks. Allowance was made for prior anti-PD-1, anti-PD-L1 or anti-CTLA-4 therapy, and around 41% had some. A mean age of around 60 years, range roughly 20 to 85, was recorded, and 70% to 85% were male.

Germline CDR1 and CDR2: MNHNY and SVGAGI (reference sequence). The CDR3 is 15 amino acids. The trim removed 6 bases at V and 3 bases at J, leaving 7 bases unmatched. Study-wide findings and caveats: Some of the nonresponding patients also showed low levels of normalized T-cell clonal expansion.

As regards this clone: The target antigen is unknown.

The assay was immunoSEQ multiplex PCR, and TCRdb's table has in-frame clones only and misses some. The profile shows about 96,000 clones, roughly 87% of them singletons. J is TRBJ2-3 and V is TRBV6-6; 9 bases line up with TRBD2. The source of this sequence is an adult with an advanced solid tumor such as melanoma, head and neck, liver or kidney cancer. Specimen: CD4+ or CD8+ T cells sorted from blood, collected in a trial of the OX40 agonist ivuxolimab. The CDR3 region has the DNA TGTGCCAGCAGCCCTAGCGGGAAACTTACAGATACGCAGTATTTT. It is translated as CASSPSGKLTDTQYF.